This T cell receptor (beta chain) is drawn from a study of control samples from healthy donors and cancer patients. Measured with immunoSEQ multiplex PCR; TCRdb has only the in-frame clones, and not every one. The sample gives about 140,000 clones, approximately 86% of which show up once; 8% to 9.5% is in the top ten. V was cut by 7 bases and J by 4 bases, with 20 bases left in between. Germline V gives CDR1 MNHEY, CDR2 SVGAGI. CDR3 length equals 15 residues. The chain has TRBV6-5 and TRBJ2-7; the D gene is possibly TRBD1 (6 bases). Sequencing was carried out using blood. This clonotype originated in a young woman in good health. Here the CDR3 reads CASTSPGQTLYEQYF. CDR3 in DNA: TGTGCCAGCACCTCCCCCGGACAGACCCTTTACGAGCAGTACTTC.